The TCR beta chain under discussion was sequenced for a study of shared clonotypes between healthy human individuals. CD4+ cells underwent separation, giving CD45RA+ naive and CD45RA-negative memory subsets. Sequencing was performed with immunoSEQ multiplex PCR; in TCRdb, only in-frame clones are kept and a portion is missing. The sample consists of over a million clones, roughly 80% of them appearing once. Trimming took off 2 bases at V and 2 bases at J, with 10 bases between the two ends. The V gene's germline CDR1 is MNHEY and CDR2 SVGAGI. The CDR3 has 15 amino acids. The sample was memory CD4+ T cells sorted from blood. Subset specified: CD45RA-negative fraction. The chain uses TRBV6-5 and TRBJ1-5; no firm D call. The TCR originated in a man between 18 and 35 years old in good health. CDR3 bases: TGTGCCAGCAGTTACCTACCCGAAGGCAATCAGCCCCAGCATTTT. Translated: CASSYLPEGNQPQHF.